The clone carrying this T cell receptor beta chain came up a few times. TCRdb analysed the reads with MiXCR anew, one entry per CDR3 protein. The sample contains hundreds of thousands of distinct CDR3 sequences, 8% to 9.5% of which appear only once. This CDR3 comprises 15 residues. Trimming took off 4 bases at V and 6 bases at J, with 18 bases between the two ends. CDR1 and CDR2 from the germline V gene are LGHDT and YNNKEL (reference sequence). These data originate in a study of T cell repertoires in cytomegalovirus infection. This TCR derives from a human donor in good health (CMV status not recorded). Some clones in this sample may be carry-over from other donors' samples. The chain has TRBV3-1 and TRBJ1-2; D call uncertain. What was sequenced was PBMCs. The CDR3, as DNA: TGTGCCAGCAGCCCGAAAGGTTTAGACGGGGATGGCTACACCTTC. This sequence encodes CASSPKGLDGDGYTF.